This entry is about one T cell receptor (beta chain). This sample was included in a study of OX40 agonist ivuxolimab in advanced cancers. The CDR3 runs to 19 residues. Germline V lookup: CDR1 SGHRS, CDR2 YFSETQ. The J segment lost 3 bases and the V segment lost 4 bases, leaving 20 bases of the junction unmatched. TCRdb's table, derived via immunoSEQ multiplex PCR, lists solely in-frame clones and lacks some. The repertoire includes 73,000 or so clones, 92% of them detected once, and about 0.45% sits in the top ten. The input for sequencing was CD4+ or CD8+ T cells sorted from blood, taken in a trial of the OX40 agonist ivuxolimab. The source is an adult with an advanced solid tumor such as melanoma, head and neck, liver or kidney cancer. The chain joins TRBV5-1 to TRBJ2-7; TRBD2 agrees at 9 bases. The CDR3 nucleotides read TGCGCCAGCAGCCCCTCGGGAACCGGGGCGGGAGGGTTCTTCTACGAGCAGTACTTC. Encoded protein: CASSPSGTGAGGFFYEQYF.